This TCR beta chain was captured by sequencing in a study of blood T cell repertoires in COVID-19. Study-level information: Acute and convalescent COVID-19 specimens originated in the United States, Italy and Spain. T cells, B-cell-depleted T cells, or PBMCs provided the cDNA or gDNA that served as material.

Per the original methods: Amplification with reference gene primers provided the estimates of nucleated cell counts. The assay was immunoSEQ multiplex PCR, and TCRdb's table has in-frame clones only and misses some. V, J and clone size are those of that table, while D and trimming were read from the DNA. This table holds more than 200,000 clones, roughly 84% found once. V gave up 2 bases and J gave up 5 bases, with 15 bases separating them. Per germline, CDR1 LNHDA and CDR2 SQIVND (reference sequence). The CDR3 covers 15 residues. The V and J genes are TRBV19 and TRBJ1-1, with D possibly TRBD1 on 6 matching bases. Source material: peripheral blood. The origin of this receptor is a woman aged 40 to 50 with active or convalescent COVID-19. In DNA, the CDR3 is TGTGCCAGTAGTATATCTACAGGGTCTTGGACTGAAGCTTTCTTT. It codes for CASSISTGSWTEAFF. Complete variable domain (other parts from reference TRBV19 and TRBJ1-1): DGGITQSPKYLFRKEGQNVTLSCEQNLNHDAMYWYRQDPGQGLRLIYYSQIVNDFQKGDIAEGYSVSREKKESFPLTVTSAQKNPTAFYLCASSISTGSWTEAFFGQGTRLTVV.